A selection of T cell receptor beta chains follows, all from one sample in a study of CXCR3-negative and CXCR3-positive naive CD8 T cells. TCRdb reprocessed the 5' RACE reads, with one entry per CDR3 protein and no DNA. Its clone listing holds approximately 83,000 distinct CDR3 sequences. Sequenced: naive CXCR3- CD8+ T cells from blood. Receptors were obtained from a human donor in good health. Some clones in this sample may be carry-over from other donors' samples. The CDR3 runs from the conserved cysteine through the conserved F or W.

14,TRBJ1-6,TRBV10-3,CAISESEENSPLHF
15,TRBJ2-5,TRBV28,CASSDRDRTQETQYF
14,TRBJ2-2,TRBV10-3,CAITDRERTGELFF
15,TRBJ2-1,TRBV28,CASRFMGGGYNEQFF
15,TRBJ2-7,TRBV14,CASSHITGGLYEQYF
13,TRBJ1-1,TRBV5-1,CASSSGLNTEAFF
15,TRBJ2-7,TRBV7-8,CASSFLAGGEGEQYF
16,TRBJ2-3,TRBV5-6,CASSFYGSTITDTQYF
15,TRBJ2-4,TRBV29-1,CSVEDPGAPPFIQYF
12,TRBJ2-1,TRBV7-9,CASSLTFNEQFF
19,TRBJ2-3,TRBV4-1,CASSQETGARGGQQVPQYF
15,TRBJ2-3,TRBV7-9,CASSLDGRSTDTQYF
12,TRBJ2-7,TRBV29-1,CSVRQGSYEQYF
15,TRBJ2-5,TRBV11-2,CASSLFRGEGETQYF
15,TRBJ2-7,TRBV14,CASSQEPGFDNEQYF
15,TRBJ2-3,TRBV7-3,CASSLNGYGTDTQYF
13,TRBJ2-7,TRBV25-1,CASSPAGAYEQYF
14,TRBJ1-2,TRBV20-1,CSANFGRQNYGYTF
13,TRBJ2-2,TRBV29-1,CSVVQGYTGELFF
17,TRBJ2-3,TRBV5-6,CASSSSPLAGGGDTQYF
13,TRBJ1-1,TRBV30,CAWSRLPNTEAFF
13,TRBJ2-1,TRBV11-2,CASSLGASNEQFF
12,TRBJ2-2,TRBV29-1,CSVVRGVGELFF
14,TRBJ2-2,TRBV29-1,CSVRGWDNTGELFF
14,TRBJ1-2,TRBV7-9,CASSPTAGFYGYTF
14,TRBJ2-1,TRBV7-8,CASSLLQSIHEQFF